This TCR beta chain emerged from a study of blood T cell repertoires in COVID-19. CDR1 SEHNR and CDR2 FQNEAQ come from the germline V gene (reference sequence). The CDR3 is made up of 12 amino acids. V gave up 8 bases and J gave up 10 bases; unmatched junction bases: 7. TCRdb's copy holds only in-frame clones and misses some; the assay was immunoSEQ multiplex PCR. The table records roughly 200,000 clones, more than 80% of them present only once. The chain combines TRBV7-9 with TRBJ1-2, with 10 nucleotides matching TRBD1. The specimen sequenced was peripheral blood. This receptor was identified in an elderly woman with COVID-19, enrolled during active disease. The CDR3 DNA sequence: TGTGCCAGCGGACAGGGGGACCGTGACTACACCTTC. Amino acids: CASGQGDRDYTF. Complete variable domain (other parts from reference TRBV7-9 and TRBJ1-2): DTGVSQNPRHKITKRGQNVTFRCDPISEHNRLYWYRQTLGQGPEFLTYFQNEAQLEKSRLLSDRFSAERPKGSFSTLEIQRTEQGDSAMYLCASGQGDRDYTFGSGTRLTVV.